This TCR beta chain emerged from a study of blood T cell repertoires in COVID-19. Turning to the study itself: Donors in the United States, Italy and Spain gave samples during acute or convalescent COVID-19. T cells, B-cell-depleted T cells, or PBMCs provided the cDNA or gDNA that served as material.

The trim removed 8 bases at V and 6 bases at J, leaving 13 bases unmatched. The CDR3 runs to 15 residues. Looked up from germline, CDR1 is ENHRY and CDR2 is SYGVKD. Original processing notes: Estimation of nucleated cell counts was performed using reference gene primer amplification. TCRdb keeps only in-frame clones here, not all; method: immunoSEQ multiplex PCR. V and J calls and clone size are as listed in that table; D and trimming were resolved from the DNA. Among around 99,000 clones listed, roughly 80% were seen once. This chain links TRBV10-3 with TRBJ2-3, with TRBD1 identical over 8 bases. Input material: peripheral blood. The sequence was obtained from a woman aged 55-75 years with acute or convalescent COVID-19. The CDR3 region has the DNA TGTGCCATCTGGACAGGGTCTGGCTCCGCGGATACGCAGTATTTT. Amino acid sequence: CAIWTGSGSADTQYF.